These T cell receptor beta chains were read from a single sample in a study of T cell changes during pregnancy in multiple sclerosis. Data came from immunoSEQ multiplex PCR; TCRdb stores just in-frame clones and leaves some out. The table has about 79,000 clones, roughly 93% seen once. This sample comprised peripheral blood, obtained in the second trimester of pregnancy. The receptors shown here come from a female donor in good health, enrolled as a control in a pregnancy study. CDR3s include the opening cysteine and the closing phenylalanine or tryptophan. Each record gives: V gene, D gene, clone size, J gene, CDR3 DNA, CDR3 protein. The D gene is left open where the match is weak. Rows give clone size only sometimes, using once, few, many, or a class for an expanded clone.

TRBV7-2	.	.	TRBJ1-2	TGTGCCAGCAGCTTACGTGTGACAGATACCAACTATGGCTACACCTTC	CASSLRVTDTNYGYTF
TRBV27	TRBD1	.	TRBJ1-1	TGTGCCAGCAGTTACGGGACAGTAGGGGGTGAAGCTTTCTTT	CASSYGTVGGEAFF
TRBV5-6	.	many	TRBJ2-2	TGTGCCAGCAGGGGGCGACGAACCGGGGAGCTGTTTTTT	CASRGRRTGELFF
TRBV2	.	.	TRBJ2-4	TGTGCCAGCAGTGAGGCGCGGGCCAAAAACATTCAGTACTTC	CASSEARAKNIQYF
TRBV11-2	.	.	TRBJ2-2	TGTGCCAGCAGCTTAGTATCGACCGGGGAGCTGTTTTTT	CASSLVSTGELFF
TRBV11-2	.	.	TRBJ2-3	TGTGCCAGCAGCCACAACACAGATACGCAGTATTTT	CASSHNTDTQYF
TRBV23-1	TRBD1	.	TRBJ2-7	TGCGCCAGCAGTCAATCGGACCCGGACAGGTCCTCCTACGAGCAGTACTTC	CASSQSDPDRSSYEQYF
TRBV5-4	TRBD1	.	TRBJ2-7	TGTGCCAGCAGCTTTTACTTGAGGGGGCGCCGGGGTAGGTCCTACGAGCAGTACTTC	CASSFYLRGRRGRSYEQYF
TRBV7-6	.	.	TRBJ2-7	TGTGCCAGCAGCTTAGGGCCAGAGCAGTACTTC	CASSLGPEQYF
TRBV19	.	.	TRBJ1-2	TGTGCCAGTAGTATAACAGACTATGGCTACACCTTC	CASSITDYGYTF
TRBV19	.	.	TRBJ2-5	TGTGCCAGTAGTATCTCCGGGGGAGATGAGACCCAGTACTTC	CASSISGGDETQYF
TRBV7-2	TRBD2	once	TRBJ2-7	TGTGCCAGCAGCTTAGGAGTAGCGGGGGGTCGGGAGCAGTACTTC	CASSLGVAGGREQYF
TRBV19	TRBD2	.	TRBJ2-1	TGTGCCAGTAGTATTAGGTCCCGGACTAGCGGAAACAATGAGCAGTTCTTC	CASSIRSRTSGNNEQFF
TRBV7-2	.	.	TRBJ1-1	TGTGCCAGCAGCTTGTGGACAGACACTGAAGCTTTCTTT	CASSLWTDTEAFF
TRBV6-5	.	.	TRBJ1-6	TGTGCCAGCAGTTACTCGATGCAGGGAGGCCATTCACCCCTCCACTTT	CASSYSMQGGHSPLHF
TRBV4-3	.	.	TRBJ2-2	TGCGCCAGCAGCCAGCACCGGGGGGCGGGCACCGGGGAGCTGTTTTTT	CASSQHRGAGTGELFF
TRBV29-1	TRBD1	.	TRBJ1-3	TGCAGCGCCGGACAGGGGTCCTCTGGAAACACCATATATTTT	CSAGQGSSGNTIYF